Listed below are T cell receptor beta chains from one sample, sequenced in a study of blood T cells in healthy people across ages. TCRdb used MiXCR to reprocess the 5' RACE reads, holding one entry per CDR3 protein. This sample has about a million distinct CDR3 sequences, with roughly 47% found just once. The sequenced sample consisted of blood. These receptors were collected from a woman aged 60-75 years in good health. CDR3s include the opening cysteine and the closing phenylalanine or tryptophan. The D gene is left open where the match is weak. Rows give clone size only sometimes, using once, few, many, or a class for an expanded clone.

j_gene: TRBJ1-1
d_gene: TRBD1
v_gene: TRBV5-1
abundance: few
CDR3nt: TGCGCCAGCAGCGTGGGACAGGGGGTTTACACTGAAGCTTTCTTT
CDR3aa: CASSVGQGVYTEAFF

j_gene: TRBJ1-5
d_gene: NA
v_gene: TRBV12-3/TRBV12-4
abundance: NA
CDR3nt: TGTGCCAGCAACTCTGGAGGGGATCGCAATCAGCCCCAGCATTTT
CDR3aa: CASNSGGDRNQPQHF

j_gene: TRBJ1-2
d_gene: TRBD1
v_gene: TRBV7-2
abundance: NA
CDR3nt: TGTGCCAGCAGCTTAGGGGACAGGGGGTATTATGGCTACACCTTC
CDR3aa: CASSLGDRGYYGYTF

j_gene: TRBJ2-7
d_gene: TRBD2
v_gene: TRBV7-7
abundance: NA
CDR3nt: TGTGCCAGCAGCCCCACCGGGACTAACGGGCAGTACTTC
CDR3aa: CASSPTGTNGQYF

j_gene: TRBJ2-1
d_gene: NA
v_gene: TRBV10-3
abundance: few
CDR3nt: TGTGCCATCAGCCCAGGGGAACACTACAATGAGCAGTTCTTC
CDR3aa: CAISPGEHYNEQFF

j_gene: TRBJ2-2
d_gene: TRBD1
v_gene: TRBV6-6
abundance: NA
CDR3nt: TGTGCCAGCAGGCCGGGACAGGGCTACACCGGGGAGCTGTTTTTT
CDR3aa: CASRPGQGYTGELFF

j_gene: TRBJ2-3
d_gene: TRBD2
v_gene: TRBV10-3
abundance: few
CDR3nt: TGTGCCATCAGTGAGACAATAGCGGGAAGCACAGATACGCAGTATTTT
CDR3aa: CAISETIAGSTDTQYF

j_gene: TRBJ1-2
d_gene: NA
v_gene: TRBV28
abundance: many
CDR3nt: TGTGCCAGCCAAACGGTGGGTGGCTACACCTTC
CDR3aa: CASQTVGGYTF

j_gene: TRBJ2-1
d_gene: TRBD2
v_gene: TRBV7-9
abundance: few
CDR3nt: TGTGCCAGCAGCCGGCGAAGCGGGAGTTACAATGAGCAGTTCTTC
CDR3aa: CASSRRSGSYNEQFF

j_gene: TRBJ2-3
d_gene: TRBD2
v_gene: TRBV7-9
abundance: NA
CDR3nt: TGTGCCAGCAGCTGGGGTAGCGGGAGCCCCCATACGCAGTATTTT
CDR3aa: CASSWGSGSPHTQYF

j_gene: TRBJ2-3
d_gene: NA
v_gene: TRBV29-1
abundance: few
CDR3nt: TGCAGCGTTGAAGGGCTAGGTGGAGATACGCAGTATTTT
CDR3aa: CSVEGLGGDTQYF

j_gene: TRBJ2-5
d_gene: NA
v_gene: TRBV14
abundance: NA
CDR3nt: TGTGCCAGCAGCCAAATAGGGAAGACCCAGTACTTC
CDR3aa: CASSQIGKTQYF

j_gene: TRBJ2-4
d_gene: NA
v_gene: TRBV28
abundance: NA
CDR3nt: TGTGCCAGCAGCCGGGGAGTAGCCAAAAACATTCAGTACTTC
CDR3aa: CASSRGVAKNIQYF

j_gene: TRBJ2-1
d_gene: NA
v_gene: TRBV5-6
abundance: NA
CDR3nt: TGTGCCAGCACCCATAGGGTCCTCTTTTACAATGAGCAGTTCTTC
CDR3aa: CASTHRVLFYNEQFF

j_gene: TRBJ2-7
d_gene: NA
v_gene: TRBV20-1
abundance: NA
CDR3nt: TGCAGTGCCAATCCCAATACTCCCTACGAGCAGTACTTC
CDR3aa: CSANPNTPYEQYF

j_gene: TRBJ2-1
d_gene: NA
v_gene: TRBV13
abundance: NA
CDR3nt: TGTGCCAGCAGTCGGGACGCCAGTTCCTACAATGAGCAGTTCTTC
CDR3aa: CASSRDASSYNEQFF

j_gene: TRBJ2-5
d_gene: TRBD2
v_gene: TRBV7-2
abundance: few
CDR3nt: TGTGCCAGCAGCTTGCGCCCCCGAACACTAGCGGGAGGGCCCGGTGAGACCCAGTACTTC
CDR3aa: CASSLRPRTLAGGPGETQYF

j_gene: TRBJ2-6
d_gene: NA
v_gene: TRBV7-2
abundance: few
CDR3nt: TGTGCCAGCAGCTTAGTCGGGTCAGGGGTCAACGTCCTGACTTTC
CDR3aa: CASSLVGSGVNVLTF

j_gene: TRBJ2-7
d_gene: NA
v_gene: TRBV6-6
abundance: NA
CDR3nt: TGTGCCAGCAGTACCGCCGGGACACCGTCCTACGAGCAGTACTTC
CDR3aa: CASSTAGTPSYEQYF

j_gene: TRBJ2-3
d_gene: NA
v_gene: TRBV20-1
abundance: NA
CDR3nt: TGCAGTGCTAGAGATGTGGGAGAGGCGCAGTATTTT
CDR3aa: CSARDVGEAQYF